The rows below give T cell receptor beta chains drawn from one sample of a study of identical twins. MiXCR was run by TCRdb on the 5' RACE reads, yielding one entry per CDR3 protein. The sample includes about 1.7 million distinct CDR3 sequences, roughly a third of them seen just once. The sample was cord blood. The receptors derive from a newborn girl in good health. Both conserved end residues are part of each CDR3. The D gene is left open where the match is weak. The size field is filled for only some rows; it gives once, few, many or a size class.

>-|few|TRBJ2-6|TRBV27
CASSLSLGQIPNVLTF
TGTGCCAGCAGTTTGTCCCTAGGACAGATACCCAACGTCCTGACTTTC
>TRBD2|many|TRBJ2-3|TRBV3-1
CASSERGATDTQYF
TGTGCCAGCAGCGAGCGGGGGGCAACAGATACGCAGTATTTT
>-|-|TRBJ2-7|TRBV5-8
CASSLVSLGKYEQYF
TGTGCCAGCAGCTTGGTCTCGCTAGGAAAGTACGAGCAGTACTTC
>TRBD2|few|TRBJ2-1|TRBV11-3
CASSARTSGSFEQFF
TGTGCCAGCAGCGCGAGGACTAGCGGGAGCTTTGAGCAGTTCTTC
>TRBD2|few|TRBJ2-1|TRBV4-1
CASRRTQTSGAYNEQFF
TGCGCCAGCAGAAGGACTCAGACTAGCGGGGCCTACAATGAGCAGTTCTTC
>-|-|TRBJ1-6|TRBV6-1
CASTLGRTVSPLHF
TGTGCCAGCACCCTAGGCCGGACAGTTTCACCCCTCCACTTT
>TRBD2|-|TRBJ2-3|TRBV20-1
CSARVLAGASTDTQYF
TGCAGTGCTAGAGTACTAGCGGGGGCTAGCACAGATACGCAGTATTTT
>TRBD2|-|TRBJ2-7|TRBV5-1
CASSLGLAGVSYNEQYF
TGCGCCAGCAGCTTGGGACTAGCGGGAGTCTCCTACAATGAGCAGTACTTC
>TRBD1|-|TRBJ1-1|TRBV6-1
CASSGVPGQGSGTEAFF
TGTGCCAGCAGCGGAGTCCCGGGACAGGGTTCCGGCACTGAAGCTTTCTTT
>-|-|TRBJ2-7|TRBV10-3
CAISESWHEQYF
TGTGCCATCAGTGAGTCGTGGCACGAGCAGTACTTC
>-|-|TRBJ1-5|TRBV27
CASSLLSSNQPQHF
TGTGCCAGCAGTTTATTATCTAGCAATCAGCCCCAGCATTTT
>TRBD1|-|TRBJ1-1|TRBV7-9
CASSLETGRPGAFF
TGTGCCAGCAGCTTGGAGACAGGGCGCCCTGGGGCTTTCTTT
>-|few|TRBJ2-3|TRBV7-2
CASSLTQVGTDTQYF
TGTGCCAGCAGCTTGACGCAGGTTGGCACAGATACGCAGTATTTT
>TRBD1|-|TRBJ1-4|TRBV7-8
CASSRQGQVGEKLFF
TGTGCCAGCAGCCGCCAAGGACAGGTTGGAGAAAAACTGTTTTTT
>TRBD1|-|TRBJ1-2|TRBV15
CATSWPRQGNYGYTF
TGTGCCACCAGCTGGCCGAGACAGGGTAACTATGGCTACACCTTC
>-|few|TRBJ2-1|TRBV20-1
CSARLVAVDNEQFF
TGCAGTGCTAGATTGGTAGCGGTTGACAATGAGCAGTTCTTC
>TRBD2|few|TRBJ2-5|TRBV2
CARAGGSALETQYF
TGTGCCAGAGCGGGGGGCTCAGCTTTGGAGACCCAGTACTTC
>-|few|TRBJ1-1|TRBV5-1
CASNAPGAEAFF
TGCGCCAGCAACGCTCCAGGGGCTGAAGCTTTCTTT
>TRBD1|few|TRBJ2-1|TRBV9
CASSPDRAKGYEQFF
TGTGCCAGCAGCCCTGACAGGGCGAAAGGATATGAGCAGTTCTTC
>-|many|TRBJ1-1|TRBV14
CASSQGYTEAFF
TGCGCCAGCAGCCAGGGGTACACTGAAGCTTTCTTT
>-|few|TRBJ1-1|TRBV5-1
CASSSGGSIGAFF
TGCGCCAGCAGCTCCGGGGGTTCCATCGGAGCTTTCTTT
>-|few|TRBJ1-1|TRBV18
CASSPPNQGEAFF
TGTGCCAGCTCACCACCTAACCAGGGGGAAGCTTTCTTT
>-|-|TRBJ2-3|TRBV5-6
CASSLGRLDTDTQYF
TGTGCCAGCAGCTTGGGACGCCTTGACACAGATACGCAGTATTTT
>-|-|TRBJ2-5|TRBV4-2
CASSAGPPSDQYF
TGTGCCAGCAGCGCAGGCCCTCCTTCGGATCAGTACTTC
>-|-|TRBJ2-5|TRBV5-1
CASSAKKERVRQETQYF
TGCGCCAGCAGCGCCAAAAAGGAGAGGGTCCGACAAGAGACCCAGTACTTC